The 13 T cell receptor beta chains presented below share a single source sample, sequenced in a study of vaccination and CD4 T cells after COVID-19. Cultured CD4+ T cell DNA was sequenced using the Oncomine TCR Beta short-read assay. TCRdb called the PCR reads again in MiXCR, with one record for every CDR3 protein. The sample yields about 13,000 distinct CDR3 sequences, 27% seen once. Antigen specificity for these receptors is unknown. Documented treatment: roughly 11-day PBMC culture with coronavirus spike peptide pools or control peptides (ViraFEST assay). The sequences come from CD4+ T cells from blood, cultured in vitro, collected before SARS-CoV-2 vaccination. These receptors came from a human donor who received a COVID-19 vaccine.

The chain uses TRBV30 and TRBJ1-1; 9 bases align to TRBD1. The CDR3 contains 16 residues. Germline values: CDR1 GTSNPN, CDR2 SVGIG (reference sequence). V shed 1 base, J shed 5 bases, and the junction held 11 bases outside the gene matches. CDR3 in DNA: TGTGCCTGGAGTGCCAAGTCCGGGACAGGGAGTACTGAAGCTTTCTTT. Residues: CAWSAKSGTGSTEAFF.

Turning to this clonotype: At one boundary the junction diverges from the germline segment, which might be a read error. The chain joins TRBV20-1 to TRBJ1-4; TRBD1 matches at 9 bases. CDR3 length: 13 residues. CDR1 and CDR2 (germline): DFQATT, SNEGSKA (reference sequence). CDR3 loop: CSARTGGNEKLLF. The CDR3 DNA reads TGCAGTGCTAGGACAGGGGGTAATGAAAAACTGTTATTT.

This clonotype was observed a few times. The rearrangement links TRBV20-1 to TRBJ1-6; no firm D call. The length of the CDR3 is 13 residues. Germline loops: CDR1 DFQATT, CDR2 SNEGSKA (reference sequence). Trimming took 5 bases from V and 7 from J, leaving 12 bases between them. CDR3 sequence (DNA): TGCAGTGCTTACAGCCAAGTGAATTCACCCCTCCACTTT. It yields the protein CSAYSQVNSPLHF.

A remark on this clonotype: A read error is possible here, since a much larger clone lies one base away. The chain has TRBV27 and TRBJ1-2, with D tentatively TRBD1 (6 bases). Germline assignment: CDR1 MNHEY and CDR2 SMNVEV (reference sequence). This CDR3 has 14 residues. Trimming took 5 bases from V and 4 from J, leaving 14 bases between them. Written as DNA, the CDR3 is TGTGCCAGCAGTCCAAAGGGGGGACTCTATGGCTACACCTTC. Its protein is CASSPKGGLYGYTF.

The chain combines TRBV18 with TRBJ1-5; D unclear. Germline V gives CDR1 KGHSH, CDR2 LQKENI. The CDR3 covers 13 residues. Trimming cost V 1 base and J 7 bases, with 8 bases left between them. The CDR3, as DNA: TGTGCCAGCTCACCACAGCAGCTCCAGCCCCAGCATTTT. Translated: CASSPQQLQPQHF. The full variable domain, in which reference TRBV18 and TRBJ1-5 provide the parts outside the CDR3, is NAGVMQNPRHLVRRRGQEARLRCSPMKGHSHVYWYRQLPEEGLKFMVYLQKENIIDESGMPKERFSAEFPKEGPSILRIQQVVRGDSAAYFCASSPQQLQPQHFGDGTRLSIL.

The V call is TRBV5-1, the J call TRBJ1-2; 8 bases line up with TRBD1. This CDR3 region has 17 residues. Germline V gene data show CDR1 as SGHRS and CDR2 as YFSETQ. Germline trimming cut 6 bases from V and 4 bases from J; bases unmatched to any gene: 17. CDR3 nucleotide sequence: TGCGCCAGCAAAGGGACAGGCCGTACTCTTATTCCCTATGGCTACACCTTC. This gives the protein CASKGTGRTLIPYGYTF. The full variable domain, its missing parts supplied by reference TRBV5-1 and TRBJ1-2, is KAGVTQTPRYLIKTRGQQVTLSCSPISGHRSVSWYQQTPGQGLQFLFEYFSETQRNKGNFPGRFSGRQFSNSRSEMNVSTLELGDSALYLCASKGTGRTLIPYGYTFGSGTRLTVV.

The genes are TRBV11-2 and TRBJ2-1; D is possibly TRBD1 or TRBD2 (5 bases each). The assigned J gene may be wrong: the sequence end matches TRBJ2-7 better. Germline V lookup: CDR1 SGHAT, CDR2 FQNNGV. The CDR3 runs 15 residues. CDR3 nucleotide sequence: TGTGCCAGCAGCTTAGACGGGGCCCCCGGTGGTGAGCAGTACTTC. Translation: CASSLDGAPGGEQYF.

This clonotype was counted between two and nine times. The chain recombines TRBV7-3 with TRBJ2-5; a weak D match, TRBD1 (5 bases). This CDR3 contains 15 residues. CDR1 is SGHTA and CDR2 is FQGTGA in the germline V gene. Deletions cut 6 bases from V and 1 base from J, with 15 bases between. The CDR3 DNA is TGTGCCAGCAGTAAATCTGGGGCAGTCCAAGAGACCCAGTACTTC. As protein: CASSKSGAVQETQYF.

The CDR3, as DNA: TGTGCCAGCAGTGAAGGGAGGGACAGGGGGAACACTGAAGCTTTCTTT. Protein: CASSEGRDRGNTEAFF. V gene TRBV2 combines with J gene TRBJ1-1; 10 nucleotides match TRBD1. This CDR3 contains 16 residues. V shed 1 base, J shed 1 base, and the junction held 3 bases outside the gene matches. Per germline, CDR1 SNHLY and CDR2 FYNNEI.

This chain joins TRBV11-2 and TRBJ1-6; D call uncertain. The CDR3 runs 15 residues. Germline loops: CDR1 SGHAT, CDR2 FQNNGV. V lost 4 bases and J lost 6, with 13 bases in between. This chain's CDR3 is CASSSGGRINSPLHF. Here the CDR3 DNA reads TGTGCCAGCAGCTCCGGAGGACGGATTAATTCACCCCTCCACTTT.

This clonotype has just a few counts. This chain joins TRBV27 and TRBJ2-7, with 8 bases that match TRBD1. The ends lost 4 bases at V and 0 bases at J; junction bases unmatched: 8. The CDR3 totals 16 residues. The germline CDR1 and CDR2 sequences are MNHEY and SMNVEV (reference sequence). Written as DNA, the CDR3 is TGTGCCAGCAGTTCTCTCGGGACAGGCTTCTCCTACGAGCAGTACTTC. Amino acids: CASSSLGTGFSYEQYF.

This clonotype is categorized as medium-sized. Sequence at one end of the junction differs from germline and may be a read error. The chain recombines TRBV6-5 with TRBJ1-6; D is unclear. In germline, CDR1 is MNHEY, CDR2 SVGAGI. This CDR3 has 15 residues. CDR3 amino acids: CASSYSYEGDSPLHF. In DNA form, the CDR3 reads TGTGCCAGCAGCTACTCTTACGAGGGAGACTCACCCCTCCACTTT.

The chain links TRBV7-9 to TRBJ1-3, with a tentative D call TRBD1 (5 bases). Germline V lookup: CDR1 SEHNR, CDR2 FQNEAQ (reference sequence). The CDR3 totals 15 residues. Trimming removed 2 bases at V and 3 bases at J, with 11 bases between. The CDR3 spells CASSLNRQVGNTIYF. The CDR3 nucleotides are TGTGCCAGCAGCTTAAACAGGCAGGTTGGAAACACCATATATTTT.